This record looks at one TCR beta chain sequence and its context. The antigen remains unidentified. This sample stems from a study of PD-1 blockade in classical Hodgkin lymphoma. Broader study findings: Repertoire differences have undefined causes, possibly disease activity or prior therapy.

As for time point: newly diagnosed, previously untreated cHL patient sample. Germline trimming cut 5 bases from V and 2 bases from J; bases unmatched to any gene: 12. The V gene's germline CDR1 is SGHRS and CDR2 YFSETQ. The CDR3 sequence is 18 residues long. Some clones are missing from TCRdb's copy, which holds only in-frame ones; the method was immunoSEQ multiplex PCR. The sample yields tens of thousands of clones, roughly 90% seen once. The TCR originated in a human donor with classical Hodgkin lymphoma. The sample consisted of peripheral blood mononuclear cells (PBMCs). The chain recombines TRBV5-1 with TRBJ2-4, with 11 bases fitting TRBD2. The CDR3: CASRQGLTSGSTKNIQYF. The CDR3 region has the DNA TGCGCCAGCAGGCAAGGTTTAACTAGCGGGAGTACCAAAAACATTCAGTACTTC.